What follows are 12 T cell receptor beta chains derived from one specimen sequenced in a study of beta chain features in type 1 diabetes. Every isolated RNA sample was fully reverse transcribed, so sequencing captured expressed TCRB transcripts. The table came from immunoSEQ multiplex PCR; TCRdb's copy has only in-frame clones and leaves some out. The sample has around 300,000 clones, approximately 16% seen once; the top ten hold approximately 0.015%. Points from the study as a whole: Among patients with Type 1 diabetes, TCRB CDR3s were moderately but significantly shorter in every one of the four CD4+ subsets.

Their target antigens are unknown. Sample: naive CD4+ T cells from blood. The origin of the receptors is a man between 18 and 29 years old with type 1 diabetes.

This clone was counted between two and nine times. The chain carries TRBV6-5 and TRBJ2-1; maybe TRBD2 (6 bases). Germline V CDR1 and CDR2: MNHEY, SVGAGI. The V gene lost 10 bases and the J gene lost 4 bases, with 11 bases spanning the gap. There are 12 residues in the CDR3. This chain's CDR3 is CATSGTYNEQFF. CDR3 nucleotide sequence: TGTGCCACCTCCGGGACTTACAATGAGCAGTTCTTC.

A few counts support this clone. The CDR3: CASSDPTGSSYEQYF. The CDR3 DNA is TGTGCCAGCAGTGACCCGACAGGGAGCTCCTACGAGCAGTACTTC. The gene calls are TRBV25-1 and TRBJ2-7; 7 nucleotides match TRBD1. CDR1 MGHDK and CDR2 SYGVNS come from the germline V gene. With 3 bases clipped from V and 0 bases from J, the junction kept 5 bases outside the gene matches. This CDR3 region has 15 residues.

The chain carries TRBV30 and TRBJ1-5; 12 nucleotides line up with TRBD1. The CDR3 runs to 13 residues. The germline CDR1 and CDR2 sequences are GTSNPN and SVGIG (reference sequence). With V trimmed by 7 bases and J by 7 bases, 5 bases remained unmatched. CDR3 protein: CAFSGTGGQPQHF. The DNA of the CDR3 is TGTGCCTTCTCCGGGACAGGGGGCCAGCCCCAGCATTTT.

In this sample, this clone turned up a few times. DNA for the CDR3: TGTGCCAGTAGCGCTTTTCAAGGGACAGGGACGAATCAGCCCCAGCATTTT. This gives the protein CASSAFQGTGTNQPQHF. The chain has TRBV19 and TRBJ1-5; TRBD1 matches at 9 bases. Trimming at V came to 6 bases and at J to 4 bases, leaving 13 bases not matched to a gene. The V gene's germline CDR1 is LNHDA and CDR2 SQIVND (reference sequence). This CDR3 has 17 amino acids.

This clone was observed a few times. This rearrangement joins TRBV30 to TRBJ1-1; D gene uncertain. From germline, CDR1 is GTSNPN and CDR2 SVGIG (reference sequence). V lost 2 bases, J lost 1 base, and 5 bases lay in between. This CDR3 is built from 12 residues. This CDR3 reads CAWSIANTEAFF. CDR3 coding DNA: TGTGCCTGGAGTATAGCGAACACTGAAGCTTTCTTT.

This clone was detected only a few times. The chain carries TRBV14 and TRBJ2-5, with D hard to call. Per germline, CDR1 SGHDN and CDR2 FVKESK. The CDR3 contains 14 residues. Trimming took 3 bases from V and 5 from J, leaving 13 bases between them. In DNA, the CDR3 is TGTGCCAGCAGCCAGACTTCTCTTCGGGAGACCCAGTACTTC. Protein: CASSQTSLRETQYF.

In this sample, this clone turned up a few times. The V and J genes are TRBV28 and TRBJ2-1, with D maybe TRBD1 (5 bases). CDR1 is MDHEN, CDR2 SYDVKM, per germline. CDR3 length: 16 residues. Trimming pared 7 bases from V and 8 bases from J, leaving 24 bases between. CDR3 coding DNA: TGTGCCAGCACCCCCCCGAAGGGGCCGTCTAGGGATGAGCAGTTCTTC. Amino acid sequence: CASTPPKGPSRDEQFF.

The chain carries TRBV5-1 and TRBJ1-2; 7 bases line up with TRBD1. Germline V gives CDR1 SGHRS, CDR2 YFSETQ. The CDR3 totals 13 residues. The J segment lost 0 bases and the V segment lost 4 bases, leaving 0 bases of the junction unmatched. CDR3 region: CASSGQANYGYTF. CDR3 DNA sequence: TGCGCCAGCAGCGGACAGGCTAACTATGGCTACACCTTC.

This clone came up a few times. Other nucleotide sequences from this sample produce the same CDR3. The chain joins TRBV29-1 to TRBJ2-7; TRBD1 matches 7 bases. This CDR3 is 12 amino acids long. The germline V gene encodes CDR1 SQVTM and CDR2 ANQGSEA. J gave up 2 bases and V 6 bases, and 4 bases lay outside the gene matches. CDR3 sequence (DNA): TGCAGCGTAAGGGACAGAACCTACGAGCAGTACTTC. It yields the protein CSVRDRTYEQYF.

The rearrangement joins TRBV7-9 to TRBJ2-1; the D is unclear. CDR1 is SEHNR and CDR2 is FQNEAQ in the germline V gene (reference sequence). CDR3 length equals 15 residues. Trimming shortened V by 0 bases and J by 3 bases, and 9 bases separated the two germline ends. CDR3 protein: CASSLAWSGYNEQFF. For the CDR3, the DNA is TGTGCCAGCAGCTTAGCCTGGTCGGGCTACAATGAGCAGTTCTTC.

The J gene is TRBJ1-4, the V gene TRBV28; 7 positions agree with TRBD1. There are 12 residues in the CDR3. Germline V CDR1 and CDR2: MDHEN, SYDVKM. Unmatched junction bases numbered 3, after V lost 6 bases and J lost 8 bases. CDR3 residues: CASRTGWEKLFF. The DNA for the CDR3 is TGTGCCAGCAGGACAGGGTGGGAAAAACTGTTTTTT. The whole variable domain, remainder taken from reference TRBV28 and TRBJ1-4, is DVKVTQSSRYLVKRTGEKVFLECVQDMDHENMFWYRQDPGLGLRLIYFSYDVKMKEKGDIPEGYSVSREKKERFSLILESASTNQTSMYLCASRTGWEKLFFGSGTQLSVL.

This clone was seen a few times. The V gene is TRBV25-1, the J gene TRBJ2-5; possible D gene TRBD1, 8 bases. Trimming shortened V by 2 bases and J by 5 bases, and 15 bases separated the two germline ends. The CDR3 loop spans 15 amino acids. CDR1 is MGHDK and CDR2 is SYGVNS in the germline V gene. The CDR3 coding sequence is TGTGCCAGCAGTGAAACAGGGGGGGTAGGTGAGACCCAGTACTTC. The encoded protein is CASSETGGVGETQYF.